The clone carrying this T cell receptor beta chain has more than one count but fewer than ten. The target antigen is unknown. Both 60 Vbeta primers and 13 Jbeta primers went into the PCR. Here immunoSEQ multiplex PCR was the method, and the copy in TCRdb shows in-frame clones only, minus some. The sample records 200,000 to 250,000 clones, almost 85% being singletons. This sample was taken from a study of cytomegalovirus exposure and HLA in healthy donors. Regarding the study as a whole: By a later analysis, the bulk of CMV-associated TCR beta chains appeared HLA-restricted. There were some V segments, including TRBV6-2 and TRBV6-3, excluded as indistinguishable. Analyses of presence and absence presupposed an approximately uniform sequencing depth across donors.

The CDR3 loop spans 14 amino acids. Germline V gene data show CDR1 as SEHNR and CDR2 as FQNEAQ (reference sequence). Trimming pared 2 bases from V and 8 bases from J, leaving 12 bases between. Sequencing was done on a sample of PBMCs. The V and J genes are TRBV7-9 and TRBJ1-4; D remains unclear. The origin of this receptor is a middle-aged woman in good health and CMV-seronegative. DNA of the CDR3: TGTGCCAGCAGCTTAACCGCAGGAGGAGAAAAACTGTTTTTT. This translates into CASSLTAGGEKLFF.